The 6 T cell receptor beta chains below were found in one sample sequenced in a study of blood T cell repertoires in COVID-19. Libraries were prepared by immunoSEQ multiplex PCR; TCRdb keeps only in-frame clonotypes and omits some of them. The table shows some 130,000 clones, with 75% to 90% occurring only once. The sequenced sample consisted of peripheral blood. The receptors were gathered from a man aged 55 to 70 with COVID-19, enrolled during active disease.

This clone was seen only once. The V and J genes are TRBV15 and TRBJ2-2, with 9 positions matching TRBD2. The length of the CDR3 is 18 residues. V shed 5 bases and J 3 bases; nucleotides not matched to a gene: 13. The germline V gene encodes CDR1 LNHNV and CDR2 YYDKDF (reference sequence). CDR3 residues: CATSPRGGGARDTGELFF. As DNA, the CDR3 is TGTGCCACCAGCCCCCGAGGCGGGGGGGCAAGGGACACCGGGGAGCTGTTTTTT.

The chain couples TRBV11-3 to TRBJ2-2; TRBD2 is a possible D gene (6 bases). The CDR3 sequence is 15 residues long. Germline-derived CDR1 and CDR2 are SGHNT and YENEEA. With 0 bases removed from V and 7 bases from J, the gap between germline ends came to 12 bases. As DNA, the CDR3 is TGTGCCAGCAGCTTAGATCGGGGACTTGTCGGGGAGCTGTTTTTT. Translation gives CASSLDRGLVGELFF.

V usage is TRBV11-1 and J usage is TRBJ2-5; tentatively, D is TRBD2 (6 bases). The V end was cut by 5 bases, the J end by 2 bases, with 18 bases between. The CDR3 covers 16 residues. The germline V gene has CDR1 SGHAT and CDR2 FQDESV (reference sequence). The CDR3 protein is CASSPTAGLIQETQYF. CDR3 in DNA: TGTGCCAGCAGCCCAACGGCGGGACTCATACAAGAGACCCAGTACTTC.

The chain combines TRBV5-1 with TRBJ2-3, with 7 bases aligning to TRBD2. This CDR3 is 15 amino acids long. CDR1 and CDR2 from the germline V gene are SGHRS and YFSETQ. Trimming cost V 0 bases and J 1 base; bases outside gene matches: 2. The CDR3 sequence is CASSLDSGGTDTQYF. CDR3 sequence (DNA): TGCGCCAGCAGCTTGGACAGCGGGGGCACAGATACGCAGTATTTT.

This chain uses TRBV1 with TRBJ2-5; the table gives TRBD2 as D, unverified against the DNA. TRBV1 is designated a pseudogene. There are 17 residues in the CDR3. DNA of the CDR3: TGCACCAGCAGCCAAGGAGGAAGCGGGGGATACCAAGAGACCCAGTACTTC. Protein sequence: CTSSQGGSGGYQETQYF.

This rearrangement joins TRBV19 to TRBJ1-5, with a weak D call TRBD1 (5 bases). The CDR3 sequence is 16 residues long. CDR1 LNHDA and CDR2 SQIVND come from the germline V gene (reference sequence). The germline V and J ends were trimmed by 7 bases and 4 bases, with 20 bases remaining between them. The CDR3 sequence is CASMVGTTPLNQPQHF. The CDR3 bases are TGTGCCAGTATGGTCGGGACTACCCCGCTAAATCAGCCCCAGCATTTT.